Listed below are T cell receptor beta chains from one sample, sequenced in a study of technical replicates of blood from a handful of donors. This table comes from immunoSEQ multiplex PCR, and its TCRdb copy is limited to in-frame clones, with some not included. The sample gives tens of thousands of clones, roughly 96% of which show up once; 0.26% is in the top ten. Material for sequencing was T cells isolated from PBMCs. The receptors originated from a human donor in good health. CDR3s include the opening cysteine and the closing phenylalanine or tryptophan. D genes are given only for firm matches. Not all rows give a size; the values are once, few, many and, for expanded clones, a class.

d_call: -
clone_size: -
v_call: TRBV12-5
j_call: TRBJ2-6
cdr3_aa: CASGSGHPEAGANVLTF
cdr3_nt: TGTGCTAGTGGTTCGGGACATCCGGAAGCTGGGGCCAACGTCCTGACTTTC

d_call: -
clone_size: -
v_call: TRBV5-1
j_call: TRBJ1-3
cdr3_aa: CASSFSGNSGNTIYF
cdr3_nt: TGCGCCAGCAGCTTCTCCGGGAACTCTGGAAACACCATATATTTT

d_call: TRBD2
clone_size: -
v_call: TRBV27
j_call: TRBJ2-5
cdr3_aa: CASSWTSWETQYF
cdr3_nt: TGTGCCAGCAGTTGGACTAGCTGGGAGACCCAGTACTTC

d_call: -
clone_size: -
v_call: TRBV7-3
j_call: TRBJ2-6
cdr3_aa: CASSLIGKTGGANVLTF
cdr3_nt: TGTGCCAGCAGCTTAATTGGGAAGACGGGAGGGGCCAACGTCCTGACTTTC

d_call: -
clone_size: -
v_call: TRBV11-3
j_call: TRBJ2-5
cdr3_aa: CASSPGTNQETQYF
cdr3_nt: TGTGCCAGCAGCCCCGGGACAAACCAAGAGACCCAGTACTTC

d_call: TRBD2
clone_size: -
v_call: TRBV5-8
j_call: TRBJ2-1
cdr3_aa: CASSSESLAGGHNEQFF
cdr3_nt: TGTGCCAGCAGCTCCGAAAGTCTAGCGGGGGGGCACAATGAGCAGTTCTTC

d_call: -
clone_size: -
v_call: TRBV2
j_call: TRBJ1-2
cdr3_aa: CASSKETAYYGYTF
cdr3_nt: TGTGCCAGCAGTAAGGAGACAGCCTACTATGGCTACACCTTC

d_call: TRBD1
clone_size: -
v_call: TRBV5-4
j_call: TRBJ1-1
cdr3_aa: CASSYTGGAWDTEAFF
cdr3_nt: TGTGCCAGCAGCTATACAGGGGGCGCGTGGGACACTGAAGCTTTCTTT

d_call: -
clone_size: -
v_call: TRBV19
j_call: TRBJ2-3
cdr3_aa: CASRQGADTQYF
cdr3_nt: TGTGCCAGTAGACAGGGAGCAGATACGCAGTATTTT

d_call: TRBD1
clone_size: once
v_call: TRBV6-4
j_call: TRBJ2-3
cdr3_aa: CASSDRTGNTDTQYF
cdr3_nt: TGTGCCAGCAGTGACCGGACAGGGAACACAGATACGCAGTATTTT

d_call: TRBD2
clone_size: -
v_call: TRBV9
j_call: TRBJ2-2
cdr3_aa: CASRRGLAGGNTGELFF
cdr3_nt: TGTGCCAGCAGAAGGGGACTAGCGGGGGGGAACACCGGGGAGCTGTTTTTT

d_call: -
clone_size: -
v_call: TRBV18
j_call: TRBJ2-3
cdr3_aa: CASSPLGGSTDTQYF
cdr3_nt: TGTGCCAGCTCCCCGCTCGGCGGGAGCACAGATACGCAGTATTTT

d_call: -
clone_size: -
v_call: TRBV6-1
j_call: TRBJ1-2
cdr3_aa: CASSEVPAGRDYGYTF
cdr3_nt: TGTGCCAGCAGTGAAGTGCCGGCGGGGCGGGACTATGGCTACACCTTC

d_call: TRBD1
clone_size: -
v_call: TRBV10-1
j_call: TRBJ2-7
cdr3_aa: CASSDGTAYEQYF
cdr3_nt: TGCGCCAGCAGTGATGGGACAGCCTACGAGCAGTACTTC

d_call: TRBD2
clone_size: -
v_call: TRBV5-6
j_call: TRBJ2-7
cdr3_aa: CASSSRLAGGRYEQYF
cdr3_nt: TGTGCCAGCAGCTCCCGACTAGCGGGGGGCCGCTACGAGCAGTACTTC

d_call: -
clone_size: -
v_call: TRBV4-1
j_call: TRBJ2-1
cdr3_aa: CASSQALATYNEQFF
cdr3_nt: TGCGCCAGCAGCCAAGCACTAGCCACCTACAATGAGCAGTTCTTC